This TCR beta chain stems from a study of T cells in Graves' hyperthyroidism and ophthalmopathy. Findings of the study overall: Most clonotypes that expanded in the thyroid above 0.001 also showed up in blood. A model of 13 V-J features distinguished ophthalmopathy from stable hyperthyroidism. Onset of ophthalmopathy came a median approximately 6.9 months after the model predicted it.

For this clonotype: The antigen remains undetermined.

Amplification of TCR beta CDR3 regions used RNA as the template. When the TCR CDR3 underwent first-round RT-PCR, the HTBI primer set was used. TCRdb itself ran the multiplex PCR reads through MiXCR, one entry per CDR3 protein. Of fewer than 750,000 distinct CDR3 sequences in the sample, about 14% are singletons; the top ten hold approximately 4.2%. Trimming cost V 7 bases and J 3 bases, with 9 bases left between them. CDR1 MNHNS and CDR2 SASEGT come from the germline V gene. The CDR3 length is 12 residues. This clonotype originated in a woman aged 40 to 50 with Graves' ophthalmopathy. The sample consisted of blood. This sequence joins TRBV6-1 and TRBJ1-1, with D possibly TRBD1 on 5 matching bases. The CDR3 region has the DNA TGTGCCAGCACCGAGGGACACACTGAAGCTTTCTTT. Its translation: CASTEGHTEAFF.